This section outlines one T cell receptor (beta chain) sequence together with its context. Its antigen is currently unknown. The data stem from a study of cytomegalovirus exposure and HLA in healthy donors. Whole-study results and caveats: Accurate prediction of HLA-A and HLA-B alleles (for most subjects) was reportedly achieved from TCR beta sequences. In an earlier analysis, productive rearrangement rates for most beta V segments clustered near 87% or 30%. An analysis that came later showed most CMV-associated TCR beta chains appearing HLA-restricted. Despite most TCR sequences being rare, some public TCRs occurred in many donors.

PCR used 60 Vbeta primers and 13 Jbeta primers. The data were produced by immunoSEQ multiplex PCR, yet TCRdb's version contains in-frame clones alone and is incomplete. Here the sample spans over 100,000 clones, less than 65% being singletons. Germline lookup yields CDR1 SGHRS and CDR2 YFSETQ. V was pared by 0 bases and J by 3 bases, with 12 bases between. CDR3 length: 15 amino acids. The chain combines TRBV5-1 with TRBJ1-2; D might be TRBD1 (6 bases). Material for sequencing was PBMCs. The TCR sequence derives from a man aged 40-49 years in good health and CMV-seropositive. The CDR3 here is CASSLGTAPYYGYTF. Written as DNA, the CDR3 is TGCGCCAGCAGCTTGGGGACAGCTCCCTACTATGGCTACACCTTC. The whole variable domain, filled in from reference TRBV5-1 and TRBJ1-2, reads KAGVTQTPRYLIKTRGQQVTLSCSPISGHRSVSWYQQTPGQGLQFLFEYFSETQRNKGNFPGRFSGRQFSNSRSEMNVSTLELGDSALYLCASSLGTAPYYGYTFGSGTRLTVV.